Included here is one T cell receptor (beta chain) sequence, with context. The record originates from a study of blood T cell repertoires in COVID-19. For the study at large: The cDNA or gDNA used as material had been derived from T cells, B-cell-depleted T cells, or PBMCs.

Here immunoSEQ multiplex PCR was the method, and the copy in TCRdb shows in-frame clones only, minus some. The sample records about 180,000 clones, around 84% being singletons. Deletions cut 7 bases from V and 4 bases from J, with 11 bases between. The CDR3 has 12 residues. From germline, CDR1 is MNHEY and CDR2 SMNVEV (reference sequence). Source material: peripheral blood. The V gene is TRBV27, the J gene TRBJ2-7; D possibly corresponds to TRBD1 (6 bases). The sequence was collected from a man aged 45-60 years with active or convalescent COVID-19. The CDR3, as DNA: TGTGCCAGCAAGACAGGCCTTTACGAGCAGTACTTC. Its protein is CASKTGLYEQYF.